The rows below give T cell receptor beta chains drawn from one sample of a study of CD8 T cells in ankylosing spondylitis. TCRdb called the 5' RACE reads again in MiXCR, with one record for every CDR3 protein. The sample gives over 600,000 distinct CDR3 sequences, roughly 20% of which show up once; around 20% is in the top ten. The specimen was blood, either unsorted or a sorted T cell fraction (not recorded which). These TCRs come from a male donor with ankylosing spondylitis. Both conserved end residues are trimmed from each CDR3. Each record gives: V gene, D gene, J gene, CDR3 protein. The D gene is left open where the match is weak.

TRBV6-2/TRBV6-3	TRBD1	TRBJ2-7	ASSYSPGTGAYEQY
TRBV12-3/TRBV12-4	TRBD2	TRBJ2-7	ASSPPGLAGISSYEQY
TRBV4-2	TRBD2	TRBJ2-3	ACSPRTSGGSDTQY
TRBV4-3	.	TRBJ1-1	ASSQDLSGYTEAF
TRBV29-1	.	TRBJ2-3	SVEGGSTDTQY
TRBV18	TRBD1	TRBJ2-1	ASSTRQGAYNEQF
TRBV5-6	.	TRBJ1-2	ASSSQTGKRIYGYT
TRBV7-2	.	TRBJ2-7	ASSSGPVYEQY
TRBV6-1	TRBD1	TRBJ1-5	ASSEAGGAFQPQH
TRBV2	.	TRBJ1-4	ASSTAPGARNEKLF
TRBV3-1	.	TRBJ2-1	ASSQGLNANNEQF
TRBV12-5	.	TRBJ1-2	ASGLLQGVRPYT
TRBV11-2	TRBD2	TRBJ2-5	ASSSDTSGVQETQY
TRBV13	.	TRBJ2-3	ASSYVSGVADTQY
TRBV5-1	.	TRBJ2-1	ASRVELAVSYNEQF
TRBV13	TRBD2	TRBJ2-1	TISPPRGLAGPNNEQF
TRBV12-3/TRBV12-4	.	TRBJ1-1	ASTPTPSLNTEAF
TRBV20-1	.	TRBJ1-1	SARRSNTEAF
TRBV20-1	.	TRBJ1-6	SARSSSYNSPLH
TRBV9	.	TRBJ2-2	ASSGETETGELF
TRBV7-2	.	TRBJ2-5	ASSPGAGQETQY
TRBV9	TRBD1	TRBJ2-3	ASSADRGVTDTQY
TRBV20-1	TRBD2	TRBJ2-3	SATGEGLAGQGDTQY
TRBV27	.	TRBJ2-2	ASSWNGAGSGELF
TRBV5-6	TRBD1	TRBJ2-5	ASSLGGTGGHRETQY
TRBV2	.	TRBJ2-1	ASGQDANNEQF
TRBV27	TRBD2	TRBJ2-1	ASSLAGGPSLNEQF
TRBV12-3/TRBV12-4	.	TRBJ2-1	ASSLGLAAPYNEQF
TRBV4-1	.	TRBJ1-2	ASSHVTGTDYGYT
TRBV7-7	.	TRBJ2-1	ASSPTGDYNEQF
TRBV19	.	TRBJ2-1	ASSRTASSLNEQF
TRBV27	TRBD1	TRBJ2-4	ASSLGQGDIQY
TRBV5-1	.	TRBJ2-7	ASSLAGTIHEQY
TRBV6-5	TRBD1	TRBJ1-5	ASSSDYRGGNQPQH
TRBV7-8	TRBD1	TRBJ2-7	ASSWRDRGLNEQY
TRBV12-3/TRBV12-4	TRBD1	TRBJ2-1	ASSLGDRAYNEQF
TRBV3-1	.	TRBJ2-1	ASSQERSSYNEQF
TRBV7-9	.	TRBJ1-1	ASSSPDSMNTEAF
TRBV9	TRBD1	TRBJ1-1	ASSAGQGSEAF
TRBV18	TRBD2	TRBJ2-2	ASSPGAGGTGELF
TRBV7-9	.	TRBJ2-5	ASSLVYSLAEETQY
TRBV2	TRBD1	TRBJ1-5	ASSVNRGGNQPQH
TRBV29-1	TRBD1	TRBJ1-5	SVVLRGNQPQH
TRBV20-1	TRBD2	TRBJ2-7	SAGLAGSYEQY
TRBV29-1	.	TRBJ2-5	SVVQQETQY
TRBV7-8	.	TRBJ1-5	ASSRRSDFNQPQH